This TCR beta chain appears in the sequencing data of a study of cytomegalovirus exposure and HLA in healthy donors. Overall study findings and caveats: TCR beta V- and J-gene trimming, according to a later analysis, was linked to a missense DCLRE1C variant.

The CDR3 is made up of 14 amino acids. In germline, CDR1 is SGHNT, CDR2 YENEEA. With V trimmed by 5 bases and J by 4 bases, 6 bases remained unmatched. This clone came up once. The antigen is not known. Primers: 60 Vbeta forward and 13 Jbeta reverse. The method was immunoSEQ multiplex PCR; TCRdb's version includes in-frame clones alone and lacks a portion of them. The sample records about 67,000 clones, 80% to 90% being singletons. Sequencing input: PBMCs. V is TRBV11-3 and J is TRBJ1-1; the match to TRBD1 covers 8 bases. The sequence was obtained from a woman in her twenties or thirties in good health and CMV-seropositive. The CDR3 nucleotides read TGTGCCAGCAGCGGAGGACAGGGTAGCACTGAAGCTTTCTTT. Amino acid sequence: CASSGGQGSTEAFF.